Shown below are 13 T cell receptor beta chains from a single sample sequenced in a study of T cells in Graves' hyperthyroidism and ophthalmopathy. Amplified regions were TCR beta CDR3 sequences from RNA transcripts. First-round RT-PCR targeting the TCR CDR3 was performed with the HTBI primer set. TCRdb analysed the multiplex PCR reads with MiXCR anew, one entry per CDR3 protein. The data hold hundreds of thousands of distinct CDR3 sequences, with 14% to 15% observed a single time. The material sequenced was blood. Receptors originate from a man aged 18 to 30 with Graves' ophthalmopathy.

The chain joins TRBV20-1 to TRBJ2-2; the D is unclear. Germline CDR1 and CDR2: DFQATT and SNEGSKA (reference sequence). V lost 6 bases, J lost 5 bases, and 16 bases lay in between. The CDR3 is made up of 14 amino acids. Here the CDR3 DNA reads TGCAGTGCCATAACACCCCAAGGAACCGGGGAGCTGTTTTTT. Its protein is CSAITPQGTGELFF.

This clonotype came up many times. The chain combines TRBV4-1 with TRBJ2-5; 8 bases agree with TRBD1. Germline V gene lookup returns CDR1 MGHRA and CDR2 YSYEKL. The CDR3 has 15 residues. V lost 4 bases and J lost 1; bases outside the gene matches: 5. The DNA of the CDR3 is TGCGCCAGCAGCCCAACAGACAGGGGCCAAGAGACCCAGTACTTC. It translates to CASSPTDRGQETQYF.

This clonotype was recorded many times. This chain joins TRBV7-9 and TRBJ2-7; D gene ambiguous. The length of the CDR3 is 12 residues. The germline CDR1 and CDR2 sequences are SEHNR and FQNEAQ (reference sequence). V was shortened by 5 bases and J by 5 bases, with 10 bases between the two germline ends. The CDR3 DNA sequence: TGTGCCAGCAGCGATACAGAGGACGAGCAGTACTTC. This codes for CASSDTEDEQYF. Using reference TRBV7-9 and TRBJ2-7 for the parts outside the CDR3, the full variable domain is DTGVSQNPRHKITKRGQNVTFRCDPISEHNRLYWYRQTLGQGPEFLTYFQNEAQLEKSRLLSDRFSAERPKGSFSTLEIQRTEQGDSAMYLCASSDTEDEQYFGPGTRLTVT.

The chain links TRBV10-2 to TRBJ1-5, with TRBD1 identical over 8 bases. Trimming removed 2 bases from V and 6 bases from J; junction bases left unmatched: 6. Germline V lookup: CDR1 WSHSY, CDR2 SAAADI. This CDR3 has 15 residues. CDR3 sequence: CASSEDTGGIQPQHF. The DNA of the CDR3 is TGCGCCAGCAGTGAGGACACAGGGGGGATTCAGCCCCAGCATTTT.

This chain links TRBV19 with TRBJ2-4; no clear D. This CDR3 is built from 16 residues. Trimming took off 3 bases at V and 1 base at J, with 13 bases between the two ends. Germline CDR1 is LNHDA and CDR2 is SQIVND (reference sequence). In DNA, the CDR3 is TGTGCCAGTAGTATCAGCCGGCCTGAGGCCAAAAACATTCAGTACTTC. It yields the protein CASSISRPEAKNIQYF. Based on the CDR3 plus reference TRBV19 and TRBJ2-4, the full variable domain is DGGITQSPKYLFRKEGQNVTLSCEQNLNHDAMYWYRQDPGQGLRLIYYSQIVNDFQKGDIAEGYSVSREKKESFPLTVTSAQKNPTAFYLCASSISRPEAKNIQYFGAGTRLSVL.

This clonotype has ten or more counts. The rearrangement links TRBV6-1 to TRBJ2-1; 9 positions match TRBD2. With 1 base clipped from V and 4 bases from J, the junction kept 2 bases outside the gene matches. Germline CDR1 and CDR2: MNHNS and SASEGT. This CDR3 has 15 residues. The CDR3 coding sequence is TGTGCCAGCAGTGAAGAGACTAGCGGATACAATGAGCAGTTCTTC. Residues: CASSEETSGYNEQFF.

The rearrangement uses TRBV28 and TRBJ2-1; 10 bases agree with TRBD2. Losses at the gene ends were 2 bases for V and 6 bases for J; bases not matched to a gene: 4. This CDR3 is built from 15 residues. Per germline, CDR1 MDHEN and CDR2 SYDVKM. This chain's CDR3 is CASSLGLADINEQFF. CDR3 DNA sequence: TGTGCCAGCAGTTTAGGACTAGCGGATATCAATGAGCAGTTCTTC.

This clonotype came up many times. The chain links TRBV6-1 to TRBJ2-7; 11 nucleotides line up with TRBD2. This CDR3 has 14 amino acids. Germline V lookup: CDR1 MNHNS, CDR2 SASEGT. V shed 6 bases, J shed 4 bases, and the junction held 5 bases outside the gene matches. The CDR3 sequence is CASREGTSGYEQYF. The CDR3 nucleotides read TGTGCCAGCAGAGAGGGGACTAGCGGTTACGAGCAGTACTTC.

This sequence joins TRBV20-1 and TRBJ1-6; no definite D call. The germline gives CDR1 DFQATT, CDR2 SNEGSKA (reference sequence). V was shortened by 0 bases and J by 10 bases, with 10 bases between the two germline ends. The CDR3 is 13 residues long. The CDR3 region is CSARDNGRSPLHF. The DNA for the CDR3 is TGCAGTGCTAGAGATAATGGTAGATCACCCCTCCACTTT.

The sample holds a few counts of this clonotype. The rearrangement uses TRBV6-6 and TRBJ2-2; 8 bases fit TRBD2. After removal of 1 base from V and 0 bases from J, the junction contained 1 base not matched to a gene. The CDR3 totals 16 residues. Germline V gene data show CDR1 as MNHNY and CDR2 as SVGAGI (reference sequence). CDR3 in DNA: TGTGCCAGCAGTTACTATAGCGGGGCGAACACCGGGGAGCTGTTTTTT. Its translation is CASSYYSGANTGELFF.

The sample holds many counts of this clonotype. The genes are TRBV7-9 and TRBJ1-1; perhaps TRBD1 as D (6 bases). The V and J ends lost 7 bases and 6 bases respectively, with 24 bases between them. The germline gives CDR1 SEHNR, CDR2 FQNEAQ (reference sequence). The CDR3 runs 16 residues. The CDR3 bases are TGTGCCAGCACCCCGAGGGGGGGCCCAATGGGCGCTGAAGCTTTCTTT. Translating it yields CASTPRGGPMGAEAFF.

The CDR3 DNA follows: TGTGCCAGCAGCCCGTGGGGCGGGAGGAAAGGGACTAGCGGGAGTAAAACAGATACGCAGTATTTT. This encodes CASSPWGGRKGTSGSKTDTQYF. The V gene is TRBV3-1, the J gene TRBJ2-3, with 14 nucleotides matching TRBD2. Germline values: CDR1 LGHDT, CDR2 YNNKEL (reference sequence). The J segment lost 3 bases and the V segment lost 4 bases, leaving 21 bases of the junction unmatched. There are 22 residues in the CDR3.

This clonotype was counted between two and nine times. The chain couples TRBV25-1 to TRBJ2-3; 8 bases align to TRBD1. In germline, CDR1 is MGHDK, CDR2 SYGVNS. J was trimmed by 4 bases and V by 5 bases; bases with no gene match: 5. CDR3 length: 14 amino acids. DNA for the CDR3: TGTGCCAGCAGTATAGGACAGGGCGCAGATACGCAGTATTTT. This gives the protein CASSIGQGADTQYF.